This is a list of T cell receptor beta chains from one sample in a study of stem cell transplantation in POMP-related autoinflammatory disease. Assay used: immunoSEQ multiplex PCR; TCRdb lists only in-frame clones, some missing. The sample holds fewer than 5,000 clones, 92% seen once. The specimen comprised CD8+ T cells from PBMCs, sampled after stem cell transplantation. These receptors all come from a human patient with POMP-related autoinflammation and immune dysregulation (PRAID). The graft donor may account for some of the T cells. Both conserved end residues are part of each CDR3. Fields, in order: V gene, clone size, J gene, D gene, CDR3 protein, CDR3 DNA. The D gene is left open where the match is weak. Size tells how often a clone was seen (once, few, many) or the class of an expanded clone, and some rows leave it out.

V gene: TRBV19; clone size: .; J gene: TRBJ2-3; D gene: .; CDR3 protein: CASMSDGRVDTQYF; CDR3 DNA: TGTGCCAGTATGTCTGATGGCCGAGTGGATACGCAGTATTTT
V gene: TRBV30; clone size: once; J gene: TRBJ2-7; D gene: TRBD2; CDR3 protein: CAWSDQREGPYEQYF; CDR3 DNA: TGTGCCTGGAGCGATCAGCGGGAGGGCCCCTACGAGCAGTACTTC
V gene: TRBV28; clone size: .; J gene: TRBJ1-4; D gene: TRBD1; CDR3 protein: CASSDGRGNEKLFF; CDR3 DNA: TGTGCCAGCAGTGACGGCAGGGGGAATGAAAAACTGTTTTTT
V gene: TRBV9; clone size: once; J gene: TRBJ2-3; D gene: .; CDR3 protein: CASSEKGLATDTQYF; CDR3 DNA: TGTGCCAGCAGCGAAAAAGGCCTTGCCACAGATACGCAGTATTTT
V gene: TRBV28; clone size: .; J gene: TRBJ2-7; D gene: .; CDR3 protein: CASSFGGAGEQYF; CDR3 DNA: TGTGCCAGCAGTTTTGGGGGGGCAGGGGAGCAGTACTTC
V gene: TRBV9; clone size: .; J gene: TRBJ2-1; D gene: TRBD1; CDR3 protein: CASSVMGQGDGEQFF; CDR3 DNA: TGTGCCAGCAGCGTAATGGGACAGGGGGATGGTGAGCAGTTCTTC
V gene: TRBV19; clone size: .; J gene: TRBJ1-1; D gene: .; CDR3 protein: CASSIGGSSNTEAFF; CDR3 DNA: TGTGCCAGTAGTATAGGCGGCAGTTCGAACACTGAAGCTTTCTTT
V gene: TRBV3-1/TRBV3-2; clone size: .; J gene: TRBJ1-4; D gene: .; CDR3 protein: CASSQVAGVNEKLFF; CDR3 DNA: TGTGCCAGCAGCCAAGTCGCAGGAGTTAATGAAAAACTGTTTTTT
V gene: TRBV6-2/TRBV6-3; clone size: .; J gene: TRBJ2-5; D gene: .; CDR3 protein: CASSRRGGQSETQYF; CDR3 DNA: TGTGCCAGCAGTAGAAGGGGTGGACAGAGTGAGACCCAGTACTTC
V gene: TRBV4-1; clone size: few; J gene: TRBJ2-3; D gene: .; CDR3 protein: CASSLKDSSTDTQYF; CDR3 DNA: TGCGCCAGCAGTCTTAAAGATTCTAGCACAGATACGCAGTATTTT
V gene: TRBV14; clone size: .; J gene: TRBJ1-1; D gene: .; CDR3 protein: CASSPSFGLAATEAFF; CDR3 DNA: TGTGCCAGCAGCCCTTCGTTCGGGTTGGCCGCCACTGAAGCTTTCTTT
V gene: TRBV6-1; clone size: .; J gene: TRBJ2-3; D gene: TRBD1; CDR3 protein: CASSERTGGPTDTQYF; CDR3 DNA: TGTGCCAGCAGTGAAAGGACAGGGGGCCCCACAGATACGCAGTATTTT
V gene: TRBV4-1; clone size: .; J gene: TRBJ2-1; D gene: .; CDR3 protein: CASSQVGLPGEQFF; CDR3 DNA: TGCGCCAGCAGCCAAGTCGGTCTCCCTGGGGAGCAGTTCTTC
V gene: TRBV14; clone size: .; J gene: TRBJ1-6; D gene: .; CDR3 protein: CASSLFKVPGTDNSPLHF; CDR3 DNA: TGTGCCAGCAGCCTCTTTAAGGTCCCAGGGACGGATAATTCACCCCTCCACTTT
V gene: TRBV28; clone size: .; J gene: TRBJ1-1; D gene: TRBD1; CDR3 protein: CASSSTGGALEAFF; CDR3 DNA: TGTGCCAGCAGTTCCACAGGGGGCGCTCTTGAAGCTTTCTTT
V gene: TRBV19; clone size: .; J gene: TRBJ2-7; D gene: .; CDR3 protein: CASSPPGGSYEQYF; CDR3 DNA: TGTGCCAGTAGTCCCCCGGGCGGCTCCTACGAGCAGTACTTC
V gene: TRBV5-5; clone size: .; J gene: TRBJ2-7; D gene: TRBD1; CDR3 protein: CASSTTGTGYEQYF; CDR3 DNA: TGTGCCAGCAGTACTACCGGGACAGGATACGAGCAGTACTTC
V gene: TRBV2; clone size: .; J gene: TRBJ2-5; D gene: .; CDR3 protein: CASGAGVQETQYF; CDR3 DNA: TGTGCCAGCGGCGCAGGAGTACAAGAGACCCAGTACTTC
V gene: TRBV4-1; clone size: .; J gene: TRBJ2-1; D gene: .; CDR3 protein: CASSHELGAYNEQFF; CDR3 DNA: TGCGCCAGCAGCCATGAACTAGGGGCCTACAATGAGCAGTTCTTC
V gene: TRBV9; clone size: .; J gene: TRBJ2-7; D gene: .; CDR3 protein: CASSVGQGGYPYEQYF; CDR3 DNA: TGTGCCAGCAGCGTGGGGCAGGGCGGGTATCCTTACGAGCAGTACTTC
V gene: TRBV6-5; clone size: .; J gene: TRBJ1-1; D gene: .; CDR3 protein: CASSYSTAGSEAFF; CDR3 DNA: TGTGCCAGCAGTTACTCGACTGCGGGGTCTGAAGCTTTCTTT
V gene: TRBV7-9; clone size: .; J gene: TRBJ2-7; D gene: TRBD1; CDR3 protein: CASSPRSGGEQYF; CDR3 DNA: TGTGCCAGCAGCCCCCGATCAGGGGGCGAGCAGTACTTC
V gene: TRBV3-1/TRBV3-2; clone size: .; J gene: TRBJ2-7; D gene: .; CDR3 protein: CASSQAWIGSPYEQYF; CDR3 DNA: TGTGCCAGCAGCCAAGCCTGGATCGGATCACCCTACGAGCAGTACTTC
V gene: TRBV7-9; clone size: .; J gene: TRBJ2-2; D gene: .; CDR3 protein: CASSLVETRDLAGELFF; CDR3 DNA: TGTGCCAGCAGCTTAGTCGAGACTAGGGACTTGGCCGGGGAGCTGTTTTTT
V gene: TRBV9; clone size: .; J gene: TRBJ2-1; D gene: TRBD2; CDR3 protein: CASSVRAGSSYNEQFF; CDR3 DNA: TGTGCCAGCAGCGTTAGAGCGGGAAGCTCCTACAATGAGCAGTTCTTC
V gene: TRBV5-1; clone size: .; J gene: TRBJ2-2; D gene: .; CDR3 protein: CASSLRGAGELFF; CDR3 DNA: TGCGCCAGCAGCTTGAGGGGGGCCGGGGAGCTGTTTTTT
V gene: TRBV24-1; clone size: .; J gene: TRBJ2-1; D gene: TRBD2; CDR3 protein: CATSVNLAEYNEQFF; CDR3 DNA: TGTGCCACCAGTGTAAACCTAGCGGAATACAATGAGCAGTTCTTC
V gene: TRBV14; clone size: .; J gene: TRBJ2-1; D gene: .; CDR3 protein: CASSQDRTADQFF; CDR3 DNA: TGTGCCAGCAGCCAAGATCGGACTGCCGACCAGTTCTTC
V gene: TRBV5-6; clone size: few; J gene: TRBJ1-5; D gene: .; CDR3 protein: CASSLGKGQLAQHF; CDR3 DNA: TGTGCCAGCAGCTTGGGGAAGGGGCAGTTAGCCCAGCATTTT
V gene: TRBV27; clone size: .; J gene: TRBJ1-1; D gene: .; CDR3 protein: CASSGQTEAFF; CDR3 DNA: TGTGCCAGCAGTGGACAGACTGAAGCTTTCTTT
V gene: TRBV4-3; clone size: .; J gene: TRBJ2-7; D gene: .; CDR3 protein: CASSPRVAAPYEQYF; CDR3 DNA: TGCGCCAGCAGCCCAAGGGTGGCTGCGCCCTACGAGCAGTACTTC
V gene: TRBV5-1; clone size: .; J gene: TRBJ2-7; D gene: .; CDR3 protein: CASSLAGGVSEQYF; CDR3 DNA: TGCGCCAGCAGCTTGGCCGGGGGAGTCAGCGAGCAGTACTTC
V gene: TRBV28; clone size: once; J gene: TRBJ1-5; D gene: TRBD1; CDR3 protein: CASSSGAQGAYQPQHF; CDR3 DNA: TGTGCCAGCAGTTCGGGGGCTCAGGGGGCATATCAGCCCCAGCATTTT
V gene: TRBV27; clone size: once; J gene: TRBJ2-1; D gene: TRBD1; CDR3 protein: CASSDRGPYNEQFF; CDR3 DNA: TGTGCCAGCAGTGACAGGGGGCCCTACAATGAGCAGTTCTTC
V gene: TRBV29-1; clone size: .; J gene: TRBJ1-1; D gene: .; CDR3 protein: CSVREEDKVEAFF; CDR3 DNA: TGCAGCGTCCGTGAAGAGGACAAAGTTGAAGCTTTCTTT
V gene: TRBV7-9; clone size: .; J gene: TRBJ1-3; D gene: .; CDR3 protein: CASSSPLISGNTIYF; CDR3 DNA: TGTGCCAGCAGCTCTCCCCTGATCTCTGGAAACACCATATATTTT
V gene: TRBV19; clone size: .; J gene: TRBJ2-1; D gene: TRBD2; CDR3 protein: CASSPPPSGRGNEQFF; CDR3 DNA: TGTGCCAGTAGCCCTCCCCCCAGCGGGAGGGGGAATGAGCAGTTCTTC
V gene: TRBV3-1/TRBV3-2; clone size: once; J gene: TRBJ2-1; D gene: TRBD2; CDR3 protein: CASSQESSGREQFF; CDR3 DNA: TGTGCCAGCAGCCAAGAGTCTAGCGGGAGGGAGCAGTTCTTC
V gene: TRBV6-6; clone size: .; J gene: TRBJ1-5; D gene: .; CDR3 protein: CASSYSSAYSNQPQHF; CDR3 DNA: TGTGCCAGCAGTTACTCGTCGGCATATAGCAATCAGCCCCAGCATTTT
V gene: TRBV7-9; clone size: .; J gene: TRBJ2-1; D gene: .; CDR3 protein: CASSLGGTIEQFF; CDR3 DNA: TGTGCCAGCAGCTTGGGGGGAACCATTGAGCAGTTCTTC
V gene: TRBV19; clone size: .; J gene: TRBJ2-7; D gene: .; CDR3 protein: CASSDSGSYEQYF; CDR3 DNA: TGTGCCAGTAGCGATTCAGGGTCCTACGAGCAGTACTTC
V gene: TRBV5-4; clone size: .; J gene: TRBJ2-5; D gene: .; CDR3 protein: CASSSEGTQYF; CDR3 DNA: TGTGCCAGCAGCTCGGAGGGGACCCAGTACTTC
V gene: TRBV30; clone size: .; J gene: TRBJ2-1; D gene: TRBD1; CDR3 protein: CASLTGVDEQFF; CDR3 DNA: TGTGCCTCTTTGACAGGGGTCGATGAGCAGTTCTTC
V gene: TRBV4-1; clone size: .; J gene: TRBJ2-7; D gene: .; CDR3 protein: CASSQEYRGVDEQYF; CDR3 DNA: TGCGCCAGCAGCCAAGAGTACCGCGGTGTAGACGAGCAGTACTTC
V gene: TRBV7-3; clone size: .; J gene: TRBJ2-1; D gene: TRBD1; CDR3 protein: CASSSTGGSNEQFF; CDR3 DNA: TGTGCCAGCAGCTCGACAGGGGGAAGCAATGAGCAGTTCTTC
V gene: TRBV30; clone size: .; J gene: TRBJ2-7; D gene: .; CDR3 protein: CAWKALSSYEQYF; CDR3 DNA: TGTGCCTGGAAAGCACTGAGCTCCTACGAGCAGTACTTC